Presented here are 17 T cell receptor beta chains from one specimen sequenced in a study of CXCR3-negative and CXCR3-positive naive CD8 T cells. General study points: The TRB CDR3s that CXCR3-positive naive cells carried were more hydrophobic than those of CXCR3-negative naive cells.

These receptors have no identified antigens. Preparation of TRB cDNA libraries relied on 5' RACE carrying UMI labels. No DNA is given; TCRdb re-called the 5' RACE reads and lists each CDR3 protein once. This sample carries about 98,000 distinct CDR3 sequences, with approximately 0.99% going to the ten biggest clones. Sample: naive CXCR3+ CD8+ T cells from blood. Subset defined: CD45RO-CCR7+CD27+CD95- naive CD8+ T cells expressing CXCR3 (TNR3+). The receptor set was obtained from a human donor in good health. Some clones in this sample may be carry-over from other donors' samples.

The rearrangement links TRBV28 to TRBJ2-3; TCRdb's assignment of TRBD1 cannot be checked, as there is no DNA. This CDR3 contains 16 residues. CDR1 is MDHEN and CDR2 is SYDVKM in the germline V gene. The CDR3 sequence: CASSSQKGQGPDTQYF. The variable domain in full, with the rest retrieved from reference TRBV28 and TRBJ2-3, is DVKVTQSSRYLVKRTGEKVFLECVQDMDHENMFWYRQDPGLGLRLIYFSYDVKMKEKGDIPEGYSVSREKKERFSLILESASTNQTSMYLCASSSQKGQGPDTQYFGPGTRLTVL.

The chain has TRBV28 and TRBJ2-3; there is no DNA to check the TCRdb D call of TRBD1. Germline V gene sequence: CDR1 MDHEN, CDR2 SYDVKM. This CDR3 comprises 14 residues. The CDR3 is CASSFIQGGGTQYF.

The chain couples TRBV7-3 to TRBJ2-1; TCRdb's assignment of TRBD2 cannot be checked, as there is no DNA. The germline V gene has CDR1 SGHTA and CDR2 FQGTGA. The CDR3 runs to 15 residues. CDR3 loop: CASSLSSGLNNEQFF.

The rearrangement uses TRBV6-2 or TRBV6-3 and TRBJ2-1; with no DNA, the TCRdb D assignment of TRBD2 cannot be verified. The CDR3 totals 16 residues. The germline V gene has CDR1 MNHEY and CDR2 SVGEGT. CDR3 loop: CASSFPGDLSYNEQFF.

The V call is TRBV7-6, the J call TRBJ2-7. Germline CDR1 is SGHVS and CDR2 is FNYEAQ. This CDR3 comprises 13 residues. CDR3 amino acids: CASSFGVGYEQYF.

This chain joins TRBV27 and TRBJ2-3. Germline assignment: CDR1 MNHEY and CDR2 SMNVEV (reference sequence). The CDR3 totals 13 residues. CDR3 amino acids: CASSLASTDTQYF.

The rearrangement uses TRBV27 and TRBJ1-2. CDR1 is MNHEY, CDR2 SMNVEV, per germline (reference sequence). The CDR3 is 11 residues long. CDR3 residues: CASRTSYGNTF.

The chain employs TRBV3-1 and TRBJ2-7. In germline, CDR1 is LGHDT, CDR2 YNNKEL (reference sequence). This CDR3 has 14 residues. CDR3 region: CASSQYLNLDEQYF.

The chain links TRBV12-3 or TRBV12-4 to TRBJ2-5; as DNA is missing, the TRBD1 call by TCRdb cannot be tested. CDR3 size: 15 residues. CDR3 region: CASSSGGGPGETQYF.

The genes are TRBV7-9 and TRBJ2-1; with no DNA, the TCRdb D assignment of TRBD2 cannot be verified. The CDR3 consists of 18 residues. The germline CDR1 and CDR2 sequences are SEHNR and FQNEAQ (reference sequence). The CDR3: CASRPRTSGGSPYNEQFF. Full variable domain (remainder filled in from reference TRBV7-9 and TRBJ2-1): DTGVSQNPRHKITKRGQNVTFRCDPISEHNRLYWYRQTLGQGPEFLTYFQNEAQLEKSRLLSDRFSAERPKGSFSTLEIQRTEQGDSAMYLCASRPRTSGGSPYNEQFFGPGTRLTVL.

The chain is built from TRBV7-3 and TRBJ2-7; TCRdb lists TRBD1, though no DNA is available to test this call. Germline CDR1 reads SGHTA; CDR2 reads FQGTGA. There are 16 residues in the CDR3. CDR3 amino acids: CASSPRKGGGVYEQYF.

The CDR3 loop reads CSVEEGPRPGWGTDTQYF. This chain uses TRBV29-1 with TRBJ2-3; without DNA, the TCRdb call of TRBD1 cannot be checked. Germline assignment: CDR1 SQVTM and CDR2 ANQGSEA. The CDR3 consists of 18 residues.

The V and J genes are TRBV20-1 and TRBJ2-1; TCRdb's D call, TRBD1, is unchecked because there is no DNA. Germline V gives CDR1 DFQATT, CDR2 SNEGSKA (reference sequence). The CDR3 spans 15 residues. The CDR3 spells CSARDHGTGFNEQFF.

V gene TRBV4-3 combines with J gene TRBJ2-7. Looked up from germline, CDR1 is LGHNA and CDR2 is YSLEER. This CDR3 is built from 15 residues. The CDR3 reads CASSQDRDLLYEQYF.

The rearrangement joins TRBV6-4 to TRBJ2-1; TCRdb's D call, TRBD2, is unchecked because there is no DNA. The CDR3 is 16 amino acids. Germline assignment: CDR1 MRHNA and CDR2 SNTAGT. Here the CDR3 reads CASSTGTQGTYNEQFF.

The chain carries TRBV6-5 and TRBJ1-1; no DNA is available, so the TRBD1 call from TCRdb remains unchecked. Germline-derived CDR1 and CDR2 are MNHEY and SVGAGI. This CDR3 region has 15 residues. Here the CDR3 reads CASSYEQGWDTEAFF.

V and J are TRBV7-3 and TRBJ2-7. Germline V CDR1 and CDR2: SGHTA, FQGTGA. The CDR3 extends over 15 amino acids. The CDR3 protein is CASSFSVGSSYEQYF.